These 28 T cell receptor beta chains originate from one sample sequenced in a study of CD8 T cells in ankylosing spondylitis. TCRdb reprocessed the 5' RACE reads via MiXCR and lists one record per CDR3 protein. This table has 700,000 to 1,000,000 distinct CDR3 sequences, roughly 12% appearing once. Study-wide results and limits: Apparently characteristic of ankylosing spondylitis blood was a TCR beta motif (about 8 highly homologous variants).

No cognate antigen is known for these TCRs. The sequenced sample was blood, either unsorted or a sorted T cell fraction (not recorded which). The receptors stem from a male donor with ankylosing spondylitis.

In this sample, this clonotype turned up a few times. The chain uses TRBV7-8 and TRBJ2-3, with 8 positions matching TRBD1. Germline lookup yields CDR1 SGHVS and CDR2 FQNEAQ. The CDR3 runs to 15 residues. Losses at the gene ends were 4 bases for V and 3 bases for J; bases not matched to a gene: 6. The CDR3 coding sequence is TGTGCCAGCAGCTCGACAGGGGCCCGTACAGATACGCAGTATTTT. It codes for CASSSTGARTDTQYF.

The chain employs TRBV11-1 and TRBJ1-1; no clear D gene. The germline V gene has CDR1 SGHAT and CDR2 FQDESV (reference sequence). CDR3 length: 14 residues. Trimming took off 3 bases at V and 0 bases at J, with 8 bases between the two ends. In nucleotides, the CDR3 is TGTGCCAGCAGCTTCCCAGGAGTGAACACTGAAGCTTTCTTT. It yields the protein CASSFPGVNTEAFF.

This clonotype has only a few counts. The rearrangement uses TRBV2 and TRBJ2-1; 8 nucleotides align to TRBD1. The CDR3 is 15 amino acids. CDR1 and CDR2 from the germline V gene are SNHLY and FYNNEI. Germline trimming cut 5 bases from V and 9 bases from J; bases unmatched to any gene: 12. CDR3 nucleotides: TGTGCCAGCAGTCTTGGGTTACAGGGGGTTGGTGAGCAGTTCTTC. Encoded protein: CASSLGLQGVGEQFF.

This clonotype was observed many times. V gene TRBV9 combines with J gene TRBJ2-5, with D perhaps given as TRBD1 or TRBD2 (6 bases each). In germline, CDR1 is SGDLS, CDR2 YYNGEE. The CDR3 has 13 amino acids. The V gene lost 1 base and the J gene lost 5 bases, with 9 bases spanning the gap. The CDR3 is CASSVQGRETQYF. In DNA, the CDR3 is TGTGCCAGCAGCGTACAGGGGAGGGAGACCCAGTACTTC. Looking up the rest from reference TRBV9 and TRBJ2-5 gives the full variable domain: DSGVTQTPKHLITATGQRVTLRCSPRSGDLSVYWYQQSLDQGLQFLIQYYNGEERAKGNILERFSAQQFPDLHSELNLSSLELGDSALYFCASSVQGRETQYFGPGTRLLVL.

This clonotype was counted ten times or more. The V gene is TRBV12-3 or TRBV12-4, the J gene TRBJ1-6; D is perhaps TRBD1 (5 bases). V shed 5 bases and J shed 7 bases, with 9 bases lying between them. This CDR3 has 13 amino acids. The CDR3 DNA is TGTGCCAGCAGTAAAACAGGAAATTCACCCCTCCACTTT. This translates into CASSKTGNSPLHF.

This chain joins TRBV5-1 and TRBJ1-5, with 7 nucleotides matching TRBD1. J was trimmed by 6 bases and V by 0 bases; bases with no gene match: 6. The CDR3 length is 15 residues. Germline lookup yields CDR1 SGHRS and CDR2 YFSETQ. The CDR3 loop reads CASSLGPGGSQPQHF. In nucleotides, the CDR3 is TGCGCCAGCAGCTTGGGGCCAGGGGGTTCTCAGCCCCAGCATTTT.

This clonotype was detected many times. The gene calls are TRBV7-9 and TRBJ1-2; 7 positions agree with TRBD1. Germline CDR1 and CDR2: SEHNR and FQNEAQ (reference sequence). Trimming removed 1 base from V and 5 bases from J; junction bases left unmatched: 7. CDR3 length: 15 amino acids. The CDR3, as DNA: TGTGCCAGCAGCTTAGGCGACAGGGAAGTTTATGGCTACACCTTC. Encoded protein: CASSLGDREVYGYTF.

This clonotype occurred many times. The J gene is TRBJ2-3, the V gene TRBV20-1; 10 positions match TRBD1. With 3 bases clipped from V and 2 bases from J, the junction kept 5 bases outside the gene matches. This CDR3 region has 15 residues. Germline V gives CDR1 DFQATT, CDR2 SNEGSKA (reference sequence). This CDR3 is CSASRTGGNTDTQYF. In DNA form, the CDR3 reads TGCAGTGCTAGCCGGACAGGGGGTAACACAGATACGCAGTATTTT.

This clonotype appeared a single time. One junction end disagrees with the germline gene, perhaps due to a read error. This chain connects TRBV7-2 to TRBJ2-1, with 13 positions matching TRBD2. Germline V lookup: CDR1 SGHTA, CDR2 FQGNSA. This CDR3 region has 12 residues. CDR3 DNA sequence: TGTGCCAGCAGCCCTAGGACTAGCGGGAGCGTCTTC. Translating gives CASSPRTSGSVF.

The table lists this clonotype with many counts. This chain connects TRBV7-2 to TRBJ1-6, with 9 nucleotides matching TRBD1. Germline V gives CDR1 SGHTA, CDR2 FQGNSA. The CDR3 is made up of 14 amino acids. V shed 4 bases, J shed 10 bases, and the junction held 5 bases outside the gene matches. For the CDR3, the DNA is TGTGCCAGCAGCTGGGACAGGGTGGACTCACCCCTCCACTTT. Translating it yields CASSWDRVDSPLHF.

V is TRBV18 and J is TRBJ1-2; D uncertain. Per germline, CDR1 KGHSH and CDR2 LQKENI. V gave up 2 bases and J gave up 7 bases, with 5 bases separating them. The CDR3 consists of 11 residues. This chain's CDR3 is CASSPGPGYTF. The CDR3 bases are TGTGCCAGCTCACCAGGGCCTGGCTACACCTTC.

This clonotype was counted once. The chain combines TRBV5-5 with TRBJ2-2; D tentatively reads TRBD1 or TRBD2 (6 bases each). From germline, CDR1 is SGHKS and CDR2 YYEKEE (reference sequence). V lost 6 bases to trimming and J lost 4 bases, with 22 bases between them. CDR3 length: 17 residues. CDR3: CASTISGAYLLTGELFF. The CDR3 DNA sequence: TGTGCCAGCACCATTTCGGGGGCTTATCTCCTCACCGGGGAGCTGTTTTTT.

This clonotype was seen only a few times. The V call is TRBV27, the J call TRBJ2-1; D perhaps matches TRBD2 (7 bases). CDR3 length: 15 residues. V lost 5 bases, J lost 0 bases, and 11 bases lay in between. Germline V CDR1 and CDR2: MNHEY, SMNVEV (reference sequence). This chain's CDR3 is CASSRGGVSYNEQFF. In nucleotides, the CDR3 is TGTGCCAGCAGTAGGGGGGGCGTCTCCTACAATGAGCAGTTCTTC.

This chain uses TRBV20-1 with TRBJ2-5; D not certain. The CDR3 runs 14 residues. The V end lost 4 bases, the J end lost 1 base, and 13 bases lay between the germline ends. The germline CDR1 and CDR2 sequences are DFQATT and SNEGSKA (reference sequence). The CDR3 DNA is TGCAGTGCTACTTCAACAGTGACCCAAGAGACCCAGTACTTC. Translating gives CSATSTVTQETQYF.

The table lists this clonotype with a few counts. The chain joins TRBV12-3 or TRBV12-4 to TRBJ2-7, with D uncertain. The ends were cut back, 3 bases at V and 2 bases at J, with 11 bases in the middle. CDR3 length: 14 residues. In nucleotides, the CDR3 is TGTGCCAGCAGTTTTTGGCAGGCGACCTACGAGCAGTACTTC. Its protein is CASSFWQATYEQYF.

This clonotype was counted ten times or more. The chain is built from TRBV7-2 and TRBJ2-7; no reliable D call. With 2 bases removed from V and 3 bases from J, the gap between germline ends came to 11 bases. CDR3 length: 14 residues. In germline, CDR1 is SGHTA, CDR2 FQGNSA. The CDR3, as DNA: TGTGCCAGCAGCTTATCGGTCACTGACTACGAGCAGTACTTC. Translation gives CASSLSVTDYEQYF.

V is TRBV6-2 or TRBV6-3 and J is TRBJ1-6; D remains unclear. Trimming shortened V by 3 bases and J by 10 bases, and 7 bases separated the two germline ends. The CDR3 has 12 residues. Germline CDR1 and CDR2: MNHEY and SVGEGT. DNA of the CDR3: TGTGCCAGCAGTTATGCGTGGTCACCCCTCCACTTT. Its translation: CASSYAWSPLHF.

At least ten counts were recorded for this clonotype. V is TRBV12-3 or TRBV12-4 and J is TRBJ2-1; the D is unclear. This CDR3 region has 12 residues. The V and J ends lost 2 bases and 6 bases respectively, with 5 bases between them. The CDR3 DNA sequence: TGTGCCAGCAGTTTACTGTCCAATGAGCAGTTCTTC. This sequence encodes CASSLLSNEQFF.

This clonotype was seen many times. The chain is built from TRBV5-1 and TRBJ1-2, with TRBD1 as a possible D gene (6 bases). Germline V CDR1 and CDR2: SGHRS, YFSETQ. There are 15 residues in the CDR3. Deletions cut 1 base from V and 4 bases from J, with 14 bases between. DNA for the CDR3: TGCGCCAGCAGCTTGATTGGCCAGGGGACCTATGGCTACACCTTC. The encoded protein is CASSLIGQGTYGYTF.

The chain employs TRBV28 and TRBJ1-2; tentatively, D is TRBD1 (5 bases). The germline CDR1 and CDR2 sequences are MDHEN and SYDVKM. The V gene lost 3 bases and the J gene lost 7 bases, with 15 bases spanning the gap. CDR3 size: 14 residues. CDR3 loop: CASSFLGALGGYTF. CDR3 in DNA: TGTGCCAGCAGTTTCTTAGGGGCGCTGGGTGGCTACACCTTC.

The chain couples TRBV20-1 to TRBJ2-3, with TRBD1 as a possible D gene (7 bases). V shed 6 bases and J shed 6 bases, with 19 bases lying between them. Germline V lookup: CDR1 DFQATT, CDR2 SNEGSKA (reference sequence). The CDR3 loop spans 14 amino acids. The CDR3 reads CSAAGGSTWDTQYF. CDR3 nucleotides: TGCAGTGCCGCAGGGGGGTCTACTTGGGATACGCAGTATTTT.

This clonotype has only a few counts. The rearrangement uses TRBV20-1 and TRBJ2-1; D not resolved. The CDR3 length is 15 residues. The V gene's germline CDR1 is DFQATT and CDR2 SNEGSKA (reference sequence). The V end lost 2 bases, the J end lost 0 bases, and 11 bases lay between the germline ends. The CDR3 region is CSARFPSSSYNEQFF. In nucleotides, the CDR3 is TGCAGTGCTAGATTCCCCAGTAGCTCCTACAATGAGCAGTTCTTC.

There are a few counts of this clonotype. This chain connects TRBV20-1 to TRBJ1-2; possibly TRBD1 for D (5 bases). This CDR3 comprises 8 residues. Germline loops: CDR1 DFQATT, CDR2 SNEGSKA (reference sequence). CDR3 region: CRKGMHTF. CDR3 nucleotides: TGCAGGAAGGGGATGCACACCTTC.

The chain links TRBV5-1 to TRBJ2-3, with D possibly TRBD2 on 6 matching bases. The CDR3 runs to 15 residues. Germline V gene lookup returns CDR1 SGHRS and CDR2 YFSETQ. The V gene lost 0 bases and the J gene lost 6 bases, with 14 bases spanning the gap. CDR3 amino acids: CASSLGLGPQDTQYF. CDR3 nucleotide sequence: TGCGCCAGCAGCTTGGGACTAGGCCCCCAGGATACGCAGTATTTT.

The chain joins TRBV5-6 to TRBJ2-7; D is undetermined. V lost 0 bases and J 3 bases, leaving 10 bases between the germline ends. Germline CDR1 is SGHDT and CDR2 is YYEEEE. The CDR3 sequence is 14 residues long. In nucleotides, the CDR3 is TGTGCCAGCAGCTTGGCGGGTCCGGACTACGAGCAGTACTTC. This sequence encodes CASSLAGPDYEQYF. The whole variable domain, filled in from reference TRBV5-6 and TRBJ2-7, reads DAGVTQSPTHLIKTRGQQVTLRCSPKSGHDTVSWYQQALGQGPQFIFQYYEEEERQRGNFPDRFSGHQFPNYSSELNVNALLLGDSALYLCASSLAGPDYEQYFGPGTRLTVT.

This clonotype was seen only a few times. The chain recombines TRBV7-2 with TRBJ1-4; possible D gene TRBD1, 6 bases. The germline CDR1 and CDR2 sequences are SGHTA and FQGNSA. With 5 bases removed from V and 3 bases from J, the gap between germline ends came to 16 bases. This CDR3 has 16 amino acids. CDR3 nucleotide sequence: TGTGCCAGCAGCCACGGTGGGGGGGCACCTAATGAAAAACTGTTTTTT. This gives the protein CASSHGGGAPNEKLFF.

This sequence joins TRBV27 and TRBJ1-2; 7 positions match TRBD1. The germline V gene encodes CDR1 MNHEY and CDR2 SMNVEV (reference sequence). Trimming removed 5 bases from V and 7 bases from J; junction bases left unmatched: 10. The CDR3 extends over 14 amino acids. The CDR3 region is CASSKRQGEGGYTF. CDR3 DNA sequence: TGTGCCAGCAGTAAACGACAGGGAGAGGGTGGCTACACCTTC.

The J gene is TRBJ2-5, the V gene TRBV4-3; a weak D match, TRBD1 (6 bases). The CDR3 runs 15 residues. The V end was cut by 3 bases, the J end by 4 bases, with 15 bases between. Germline lookup yields CDR1 LGHNA and CDR2 YSLEER. The CDR3 DNA reads TGCGCCAGCAGCCAGGATTACAGGGAAGGAGAGACCCAGTACTTC. Its protein is CASSQDYREGETQYF.